This T cell receptor beta chain was recorded in a study of blood T cell repertoires in COVID-19. The overall study: PBMCs, B-cell-depleted T cells, or T cells were the source of the cDNA or gDNA that made up the material.

V lost 3 bases to trimming and J lost 0 bases, with 9 bases between them. This CDR3 contains 14 residues. Germline assignment: CDR1 SGHTA and CDR2 FQGNSA. Sequenced by immunoSEQ multiplex PCR; TCRdb stores in-frame clones only, minus some. The sample holds roughly 70,000 clones, roughly 80% seen once. This sequence joins TRBV7-2 and TRBJ2-7; D may be TRBD2 (6 bases). Sequences were obtained from peripheral blood. The origin of this receptor is an older man with COVID-19, enrolled during active disease. In DNA form, the CDR3 reads TGTGCCAGCAGCTTCGGCGGGAACTCCTACGAGCAGTACTTC. This translates into CASSFGGNSYEQYF.